Listed below are T cell receptor beta chains from one sample, sequenced in a study of blood T cell repertoires in COVID-19. Profiling relied on immunoSEQ multiplex PCR, and the TCRdb table lists in-frame clones only, not all of them. The repertoire consists of some 90,000 clones, with 80% to 95% occurring once and the leading ten covering around 4%. The sample consisted of peripheral blood. The receptors were gathered from a woman in her fifties or sixties in a cohort sampled during active COVID-19. CDR3s leave out the opening cysteine and the closing phenylalanine or tryptophan. Fields, in order: V gene, J gene, CDR3 length, CDR3 protein.

TRBV7-9,TRBJ1-3,12,ASSLDRAGNTIY
TRBV11-2,TRBJ1-1,13,ASSSIKGGNTEAF
TRBV19,TRBJ1-2,13,ASSVPGGKNYGYT
TRBV3-1/TRBV3-2,TRBJ1-6,13,ASSQARNYNSPLH
TRBV28,TRBJ2-1,11,ASSFVSYNEQF
TRBV2,TRBJ2-3,13,ASRVTSGGTDTQY
TRBV30,TRBJ2-7,11,AWSGSLTYEQY
TRBV6-6,TRBJ1-1,12,ASSLDGANTEAF
TRBV2,TRBJ1-6,16,ASSDRSGNVAGTSPLH
TRBV2,TRBJ2-2,12,ASSRDRYTGELF
TRBV11-1,TRBJ2-1,13,ASSLAGGSYNEQF
TRBV30,TRBJ2-5,13,ASSRSPTTQETQY
TRBV7-9,TRBJ1-1,12,ASSSSRGNTEAF
TRBV2,TRBJ2-5,12,ASSGQGGLRTQY
TRBV6-5,TRBJ2-7,12,ASSRQEPTYEQY
TRBV2,TRBJ2-3,12,ASSETGGRDTQY
TRBV15,TRBJ2-5,14,ATSIASGRFRQTQY
TRBV30,TRBJ2-1,19,AWNPDRTSGGAKLGNNEQF